Listed here is a single T cell receptor (beta chain). The antigen is undetermined. Each CDR3 protein is one row after TCRdb ran MiXCR on the 5' RACE reads. The sample lists approximately 500,000 distinct CDR3 sequences, 25% occurring once. V was clipped by 4 bases and J by 3 bases; unmatched bases: 6. This CDR3 has 14 amino acids. Germline V gives CDR1 SNHLY, CDR2 FYNNEI. This sample is part of a study of T-cell memory formation after mild COVID-19. General study results and limits: Contracting CD4+ clones were located mainly in CM and EM, and CD8+ clones in EMRA. Later expanders leaned CD4+, whereas day 15 to 85 contracting clones were balanced CD4/CD8.

This chain links TRBV2 with TRBJ2-7; TRBD1 aligns across 7 bases. The sequence came from an adult woman who had mild COVID-19 (a few samples of this study predate the infection). Cell type and time point are not known. The sequenced material came from PBMCs or a T cell subset sorted from them (not recorded which). CDR3 region: CASSGIQGYYEQYF. The CDR3 region has the DNA TGTGCCAGCAGTGGAATACAGGGGTACTACGAGCAGTACTTC.